This T cell receptor beta chain emerged from a study of regulatory T cells in long-lasting Graves disease. Looking at the study overall: Graves' patients, diagnosed recently, had received antithyroid drugs under 3 months.

Findings and limits, study-wide: Patients whose Graves' disease persisted exhibited lower TCR diversity than those newly diagnosed.

This clonotype was recorded at least ten times. What it recognizes is unknown. CDR3-region Arm-PCR and iRepertoire HTBI primers produced the TCR beta libraries. TCRdb re-called the multiplex PCR reads with MiXCR, one entry per CDR3 protein. Of about 440,000 distinct CDR3 sequences detected, roughly 15% appear once; the ten largest clones hold 23%. The germline gives CDR1 MDHEN, CDR2 SYDVKM. This CDR3 has 16 amino acids. V was trimmed by 10 bases and J by 1 base, leaving 20 bases between them. Regarding time point: newly diagnosed GD, antithyroid drugs for less than 3 months. Preparation of the TCR library used RNA extracted from PBMCs. These records were also assigned to another study, of T cells in Graves' hyperthyroidism and ophthalmopathy. In that study: Ophthalmopathy, as predicted by the model, came a median approximately 6.5 months after the prediction.

The chain recombines TRBV28 with TRBJ2-1, with D uncertain. The specimen was peripheral blood mononuclear cells (PBMCs), collected at new diagnosis, from a patient treated with antithyroid drugs. The source of this sequence is a woman between 18 and 29 years old with Graves disease. This chain's CDR3 is CATRVGRRLSYNEQFF. The CDR3 DNA reads TGTGCCACCCGGGTAGGGCGGCGCCTGTCCTACAATGAGCAGTTCTTC.